This T cell receptor beta chain was found in a study of T cells expressing NK-cell markers. Study-level points and caveats: Roughly six donors carried dominant NKG2C+ clonotypes that made up roughly 1.0-7.0% of their CD8+ T cells.

As to this clonotype: The antigen is not known.

The CDR3 length is 16 residues. The cDNA for TCR beta came from 5'RACE template switching with UMIs. TCRdb reprocessed the 5' RACE reads and keeps a single row for each CDR3 protein, giving no DNA. This specimen shows approximately 380,000 distinct CDR3 sequences; the ten leading clones hold over 4%. Specimen: blood T cells: a sorted CD56 or NKG2C T cell subset, CD4+ or CD8+ T cells, or bulk PBMC T cells (not recorded which). The rearrangement links TRBV12-3 or TRBV12-4 to TRBJ2-3; TCRdb picks TRBD1, but there is no DNA to check that call. The sequence was collected from a man between 18 and 69 years old in good health. CDR3 in amino acids: CASRAFEGGRRDTQYF.